This TCR beta chain emerged from a study of cytomegalovirus exposure and HLA in healthy donors. On this clone itself: Its antigen remains unknown.

The PCR had 60 Vbeta and 13 Jbeta primers. Some clones are missing from TCRdb's copy, which holds only in-frame ones; the method was immunoSEQ multiplex PCR. The sample has approximately 100,000 clones; about 70% are singletons. The study, taken as a whole, reports: The HLA-A and HLA-B alleles of most subjects were reportedly predicted accurately from TCR beta sequences.

V was cut by 8 bases and J by 9 bases, with 14 bases left in between. Germline V gene lookup returns CDR1 SGHVS and CDR2 FNYEAQ. This CDR3 region has 12 residues. Sequencing used PBMCs. The clonotype comes from a human donor in good health. V usage is TRBV7-6 and J usage is TRBJ2-1; possibly TRBD1 for D (6 bases). CDR3 amino acids: CASQGRGVEQFF. DNA of the CDR3: TGTGCCAGCCAGGGGAGAGGGGTTGAGCAGTTCTTC.